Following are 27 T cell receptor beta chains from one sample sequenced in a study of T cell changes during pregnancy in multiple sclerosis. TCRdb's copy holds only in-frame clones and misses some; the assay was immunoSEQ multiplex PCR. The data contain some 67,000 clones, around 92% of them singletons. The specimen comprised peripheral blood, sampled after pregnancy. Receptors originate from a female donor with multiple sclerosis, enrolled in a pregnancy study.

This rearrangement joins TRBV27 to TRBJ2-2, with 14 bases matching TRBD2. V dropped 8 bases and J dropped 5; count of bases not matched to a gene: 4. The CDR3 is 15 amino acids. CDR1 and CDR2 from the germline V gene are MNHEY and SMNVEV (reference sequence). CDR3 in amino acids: CASGTSGRQTGELFF. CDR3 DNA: TGTGCCAGCGGGACTAGCGGGAGACAGACCGGGGAGCTGTTTTTT.

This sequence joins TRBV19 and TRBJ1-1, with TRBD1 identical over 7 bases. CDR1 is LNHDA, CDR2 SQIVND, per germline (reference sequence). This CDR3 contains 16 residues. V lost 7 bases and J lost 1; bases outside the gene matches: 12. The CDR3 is CASTEGGGRGNTEAFF. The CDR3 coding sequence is TGTGCCAGTACCGAAGGAGGGGGCCGTGGGAACACTGAAGCTTTCTTT.

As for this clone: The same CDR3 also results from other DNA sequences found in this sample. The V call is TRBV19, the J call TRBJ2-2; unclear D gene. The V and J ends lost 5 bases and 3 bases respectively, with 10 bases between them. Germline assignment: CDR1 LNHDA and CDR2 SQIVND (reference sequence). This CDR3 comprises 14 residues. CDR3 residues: CASSPGLDTGELFF. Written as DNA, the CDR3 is TGTGCCAGTAGTCCTGGCCTGGACACCGGGGAGCTGTTTTTT.

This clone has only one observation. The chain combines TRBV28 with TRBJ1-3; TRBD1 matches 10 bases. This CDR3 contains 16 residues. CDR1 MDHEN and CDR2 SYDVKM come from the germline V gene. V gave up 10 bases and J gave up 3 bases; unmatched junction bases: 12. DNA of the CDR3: TGTGCCACACACCGGGACAGGGGAGATGGTGGAAACACCATATATTTT. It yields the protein CATHRDRGDGGNTIYF. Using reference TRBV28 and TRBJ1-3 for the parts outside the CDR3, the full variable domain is DVKVTQSSRYLVKRTGEKVFLECVQDMDHENMFWYRQDPGLGLRLIYFSYDVKMKEKGDIPEGYSVSREKKERFSLILESASTNQTSMYLCATHRDRGDGGNTIYFGEGSWLTVV.

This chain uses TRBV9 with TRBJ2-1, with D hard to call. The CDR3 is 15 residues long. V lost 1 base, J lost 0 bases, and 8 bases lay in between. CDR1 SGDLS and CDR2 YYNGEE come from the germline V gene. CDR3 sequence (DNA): TGTGCCAGCAGCGTATTGAGAAGCTCCTACAATGAGCAGTTCTTC. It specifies CASSVLRSSYNEQFF.

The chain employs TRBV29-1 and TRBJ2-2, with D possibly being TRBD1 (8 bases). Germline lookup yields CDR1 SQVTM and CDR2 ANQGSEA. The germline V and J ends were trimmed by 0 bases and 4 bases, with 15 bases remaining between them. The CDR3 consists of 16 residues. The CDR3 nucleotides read TGCAGCGTTGAAGAACAGGGGGGGAGAGTCACCGGGGAGCTGTTTTTT. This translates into CSVEEQGGRVTGELFF.

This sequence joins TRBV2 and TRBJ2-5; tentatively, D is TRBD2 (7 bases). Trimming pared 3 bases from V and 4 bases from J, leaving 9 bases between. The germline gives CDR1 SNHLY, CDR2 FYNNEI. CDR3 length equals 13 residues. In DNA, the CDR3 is TGTGCCAGCAGTGAGGGGGGGCTAGAGACCCAGTACTTC. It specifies CASSEGGLETQYF.

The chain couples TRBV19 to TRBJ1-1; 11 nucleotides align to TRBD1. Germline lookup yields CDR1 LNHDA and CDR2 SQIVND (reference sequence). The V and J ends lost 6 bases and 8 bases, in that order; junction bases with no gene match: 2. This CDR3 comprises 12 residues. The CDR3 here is CASSRDRGEAFF. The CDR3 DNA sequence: TGTGCCAGTAGCCGGGACAGGGGGGAAGCTTTCTTT.

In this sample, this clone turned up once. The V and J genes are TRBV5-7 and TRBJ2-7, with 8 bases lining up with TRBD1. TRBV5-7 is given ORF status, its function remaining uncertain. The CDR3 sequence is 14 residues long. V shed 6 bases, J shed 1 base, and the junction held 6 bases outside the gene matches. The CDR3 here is CASTRQGCSYEQYF. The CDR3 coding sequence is TGTGCCAGCACCCGACAGGGGTGTTCCTACGAGCAGTACTTC.

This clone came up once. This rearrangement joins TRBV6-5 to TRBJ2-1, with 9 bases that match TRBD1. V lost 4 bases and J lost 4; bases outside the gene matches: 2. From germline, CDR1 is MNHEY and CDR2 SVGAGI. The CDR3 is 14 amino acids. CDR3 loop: CASSSGTGYNEQFF. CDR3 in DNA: TGTGCCAGCAGTTCCGGGACAGGGTACAATGAGCAGTTCTTC.

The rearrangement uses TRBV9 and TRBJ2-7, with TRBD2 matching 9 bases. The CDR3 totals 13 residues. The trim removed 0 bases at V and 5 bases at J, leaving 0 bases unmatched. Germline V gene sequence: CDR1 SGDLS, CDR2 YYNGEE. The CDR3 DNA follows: TGTGCCAGCAGCGTAGGCGGGGGGGACGAGCAGTACTTC. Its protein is CASSVGGGDEQYF.

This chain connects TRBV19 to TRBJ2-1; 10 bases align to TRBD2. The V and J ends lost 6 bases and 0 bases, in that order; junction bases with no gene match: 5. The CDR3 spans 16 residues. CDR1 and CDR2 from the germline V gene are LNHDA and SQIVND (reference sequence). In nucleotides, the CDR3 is TGTGCCAGTAGAGGACTAGCGGCGGCCTCCTACAATGAGCAGTTCTTC. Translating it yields CASRGLAAASYNEQFF.

CDR3 protein: CASSPIAGSGPDTQYF. DNA of the CDR3: TGCGCCAGCAGCCCAATAGCGGGGAGCGGCCCAGATACGCAGTATTTT. This rearrangement joins TRBV5-1 to TRBJ2-3; 8 bases match TRBD2. Germline-derived CDR1 and CDR2 are SGHRS and YFSETQ. CDR3 length: 16 amino acids. The J segment lost 4 bases and the V segment lost 4 bases, leaving 11 bases of the junction unmatched. The variable domain in full, completed from reference TRBV5-1 and TRBJ2-3, reads KAGVTQTPRYLIKTRGQQVTLSCSPISGHRSVSWYQQTPGQGLQFLFEYFSETQRNKGNFPGRFSGRQFSNSRSEMNVSTLELGDSALYLCASSPIAGSGPDTQYFGPGTRLTVL.

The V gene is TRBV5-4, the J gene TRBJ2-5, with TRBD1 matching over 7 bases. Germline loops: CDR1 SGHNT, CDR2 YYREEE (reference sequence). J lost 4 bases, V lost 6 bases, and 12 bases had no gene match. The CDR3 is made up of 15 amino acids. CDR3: CASTLFTGVGETQYF. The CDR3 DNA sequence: TGTGCCAGCACTTTGTTTACAGGGGTAGGAGAGACCCAGTACTTC.

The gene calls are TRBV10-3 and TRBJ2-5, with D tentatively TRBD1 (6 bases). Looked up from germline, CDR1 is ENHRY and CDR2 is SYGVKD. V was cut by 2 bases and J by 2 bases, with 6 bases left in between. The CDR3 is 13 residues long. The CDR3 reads CAISEGQQETQYF. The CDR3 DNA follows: TGTGCCATCAGTGAGGGACAGCAAGAGACCCAGTACTTC.

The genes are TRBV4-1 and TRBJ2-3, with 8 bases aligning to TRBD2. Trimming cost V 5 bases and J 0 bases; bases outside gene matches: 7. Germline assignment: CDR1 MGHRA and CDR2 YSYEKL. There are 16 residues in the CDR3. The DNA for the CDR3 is TGCGCCAGCAGCACACGACTAGCGCTTAGCACAGATACGCAGTATTTT. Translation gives CASSTRLALSTDTQYF.

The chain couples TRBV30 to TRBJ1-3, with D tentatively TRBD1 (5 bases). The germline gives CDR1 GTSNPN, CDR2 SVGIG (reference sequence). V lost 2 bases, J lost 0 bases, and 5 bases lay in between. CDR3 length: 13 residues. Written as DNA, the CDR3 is TGTGCCTGGAGTAGGGGCTCTGGAAACACCATATATTTT. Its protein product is CAWSRGSGNTIYF.

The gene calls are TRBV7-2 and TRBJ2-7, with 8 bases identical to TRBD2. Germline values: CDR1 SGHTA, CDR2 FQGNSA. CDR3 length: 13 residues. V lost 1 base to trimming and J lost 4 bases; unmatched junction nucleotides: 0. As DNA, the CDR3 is TGTGCCAGCAGCTTAGAGCGGGAGTACGAGCAGTACTTC. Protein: CASSLEREYEQYF. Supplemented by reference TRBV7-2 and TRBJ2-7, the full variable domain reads GAGVSQSPSNKVTEKGKDVELRCDPISGHTALYWYRQSLGQGLEFLIYFQGNSAPDKSGLPSDRFSAERTGGSVSTLTIQRTQQEDSAVYLCASSLEREYEQYFGPGTRLTVT.

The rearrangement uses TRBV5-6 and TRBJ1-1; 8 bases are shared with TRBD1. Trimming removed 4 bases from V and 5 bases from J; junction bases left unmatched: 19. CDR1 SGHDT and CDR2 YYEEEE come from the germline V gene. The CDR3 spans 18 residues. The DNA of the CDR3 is TGTGCCAGCAGCCGACCGCCTGGACAGGGTAAGGGGAAAACTGAAGCTTTCTTT. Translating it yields CASSRPPGQGKGKTEAFF. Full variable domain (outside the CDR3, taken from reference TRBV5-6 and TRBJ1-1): DAGVTQSPTHLIKTRGQQVTLRCSPKSGHDTVSWYQQALGQGPQFIFQYYEEEERQRGNFPDRFSGHQFPNYSSELNVNALLLGDSALYLCASSRPPGQGKGKTEAFFGQGTRLTVV.

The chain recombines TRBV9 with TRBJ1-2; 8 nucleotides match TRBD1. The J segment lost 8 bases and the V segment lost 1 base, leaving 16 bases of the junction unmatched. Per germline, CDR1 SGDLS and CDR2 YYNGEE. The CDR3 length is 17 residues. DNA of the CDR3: TGTGCCAGCAGCGTAACTCGGACAGGGAGGTCCGATGGGGGCTACACCTTC. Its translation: CASSVTRTGRSDGGYTF.

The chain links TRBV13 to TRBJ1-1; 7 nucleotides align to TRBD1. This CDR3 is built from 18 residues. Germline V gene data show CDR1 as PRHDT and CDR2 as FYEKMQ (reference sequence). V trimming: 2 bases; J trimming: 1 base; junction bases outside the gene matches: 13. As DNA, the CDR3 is TGTGCCAGCAGCTTAATGACAGGGATACAAACTACGAACACTGAAGCTTTCTTT. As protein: CASSLMTGIQTTNTEAFF.

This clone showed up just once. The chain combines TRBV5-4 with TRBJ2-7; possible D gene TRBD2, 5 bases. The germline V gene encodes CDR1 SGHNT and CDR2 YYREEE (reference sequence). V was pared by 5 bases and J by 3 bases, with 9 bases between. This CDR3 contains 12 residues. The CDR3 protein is CASSFDYYEQYF. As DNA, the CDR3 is TGTGCCAGCAGTTTCGACTACTACGAGCAGTACTTC.

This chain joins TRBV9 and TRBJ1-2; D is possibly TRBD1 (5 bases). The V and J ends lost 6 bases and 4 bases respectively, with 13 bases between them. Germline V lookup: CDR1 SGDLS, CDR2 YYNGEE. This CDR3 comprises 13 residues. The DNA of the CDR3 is TGTGCCAGCAACCCCGGGGGTCCCTATGGCTACACCTTC. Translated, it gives CASNPGGPYGYTF.

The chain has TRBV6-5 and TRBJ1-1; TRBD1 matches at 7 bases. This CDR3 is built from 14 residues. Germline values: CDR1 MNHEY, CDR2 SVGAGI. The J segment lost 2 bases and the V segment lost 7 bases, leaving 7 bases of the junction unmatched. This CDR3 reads CASNPGDSNTEAFF. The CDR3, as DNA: TGTGCCAGCAACCCCGGGGACAGCAACACTGAAGCTTTCTTT.

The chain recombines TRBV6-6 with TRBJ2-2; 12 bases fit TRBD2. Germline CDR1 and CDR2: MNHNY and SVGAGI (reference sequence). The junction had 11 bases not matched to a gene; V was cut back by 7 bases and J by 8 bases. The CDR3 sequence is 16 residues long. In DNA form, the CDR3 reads TGTGCCAGCACTCGCAGCCGGACTAGCGGGGAAGGGGAGCTGTTTTTT. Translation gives CASTRSRTSGEGELFF.

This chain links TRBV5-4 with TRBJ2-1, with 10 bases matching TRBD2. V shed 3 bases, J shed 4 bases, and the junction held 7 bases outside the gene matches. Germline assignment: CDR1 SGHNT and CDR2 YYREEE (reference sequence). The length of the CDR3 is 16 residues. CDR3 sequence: CASSSEALAGYNEQFF. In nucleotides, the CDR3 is TGTGCCAGCAGCTCTGAGGCACTAGCGGGATACAATGAGCAGTTCTTC.

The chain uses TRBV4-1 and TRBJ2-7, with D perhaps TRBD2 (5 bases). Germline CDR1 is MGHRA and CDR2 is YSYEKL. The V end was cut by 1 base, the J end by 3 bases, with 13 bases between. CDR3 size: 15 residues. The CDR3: CASSQGGAESYEQYF. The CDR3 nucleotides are TGCGCCAGCAGCCAAGGGGGAGCGGAGAGCTACGAGCAGTACTTC.